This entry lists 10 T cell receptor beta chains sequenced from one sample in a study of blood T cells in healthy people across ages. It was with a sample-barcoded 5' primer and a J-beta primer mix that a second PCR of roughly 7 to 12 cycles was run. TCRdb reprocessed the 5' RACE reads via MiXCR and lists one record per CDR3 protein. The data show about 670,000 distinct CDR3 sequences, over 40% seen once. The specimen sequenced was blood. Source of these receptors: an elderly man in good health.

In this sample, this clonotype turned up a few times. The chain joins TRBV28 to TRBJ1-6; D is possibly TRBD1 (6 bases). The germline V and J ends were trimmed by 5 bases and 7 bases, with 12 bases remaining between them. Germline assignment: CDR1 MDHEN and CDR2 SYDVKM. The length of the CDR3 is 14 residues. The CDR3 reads CASSTGARNSPLHF. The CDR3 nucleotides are TGTGCCAGCAGTACGGGGGCGCGGAATTCACCCCTCCACTTT.

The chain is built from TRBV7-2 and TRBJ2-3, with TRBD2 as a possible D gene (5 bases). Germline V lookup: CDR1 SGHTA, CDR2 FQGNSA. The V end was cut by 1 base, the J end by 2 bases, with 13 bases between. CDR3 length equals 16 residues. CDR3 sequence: CASSLEVSASTDTQYF. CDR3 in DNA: TGTGCCAGCAGCTTAGAGGTTAGCGCCTCCACAGATACGCAGTATTTT.

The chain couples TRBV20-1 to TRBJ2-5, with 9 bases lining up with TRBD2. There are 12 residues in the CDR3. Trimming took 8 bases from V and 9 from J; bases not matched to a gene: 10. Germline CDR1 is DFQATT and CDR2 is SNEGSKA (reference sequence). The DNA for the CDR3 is TGCAGTCCGGCGGTAGCGGGAGATCCCCAGTACTTC. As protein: CSPAVAGDPQYF.

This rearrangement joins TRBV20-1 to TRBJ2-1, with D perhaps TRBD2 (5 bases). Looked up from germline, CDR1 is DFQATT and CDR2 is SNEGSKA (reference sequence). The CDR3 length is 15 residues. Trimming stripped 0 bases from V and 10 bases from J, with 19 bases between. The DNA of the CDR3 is TGCAGTGCTAGAGATTCGCGGACTCCGTCGGGCGAGCAGTTCTTC. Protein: CSARDSRTPSGEQFF.

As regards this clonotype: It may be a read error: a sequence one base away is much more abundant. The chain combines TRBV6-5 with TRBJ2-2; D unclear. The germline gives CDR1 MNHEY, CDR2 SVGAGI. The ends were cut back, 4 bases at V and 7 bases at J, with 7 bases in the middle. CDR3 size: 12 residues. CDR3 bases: TGTGCCAGCAGTTTGGCAATCGGGGAGCTGTTTTTT. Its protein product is CASSLAIGELFF.

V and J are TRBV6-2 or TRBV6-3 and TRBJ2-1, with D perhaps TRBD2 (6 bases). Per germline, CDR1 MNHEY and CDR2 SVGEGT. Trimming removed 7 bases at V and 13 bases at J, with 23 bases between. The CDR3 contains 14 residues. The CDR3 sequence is CASTLTGVKETQFF. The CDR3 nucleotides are TGTGCCAGCACCCTCACGGGGGTAAAAGAGACCCAGTTCTTC.

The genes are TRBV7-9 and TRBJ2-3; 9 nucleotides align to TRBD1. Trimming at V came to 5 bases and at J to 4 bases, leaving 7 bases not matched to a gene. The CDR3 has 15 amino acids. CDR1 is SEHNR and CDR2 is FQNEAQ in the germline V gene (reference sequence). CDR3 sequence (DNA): TGTGCCAGCAGCGAATGGACAGGGGTAGCAGATACGCAGTATTTT. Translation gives CASSEWTGVADTQYF. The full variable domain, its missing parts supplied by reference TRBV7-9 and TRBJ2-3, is DTGVSQNPRHKITKRGQNVTFRCDPISEHNRLYWYRQTLGQGPEFLTYFQNEAQLEKSRLLSDRFSAERPKGSFSTLEIQRTEQGDSAMYLCASSEWTGVADTQYFGPGTRLTVL.

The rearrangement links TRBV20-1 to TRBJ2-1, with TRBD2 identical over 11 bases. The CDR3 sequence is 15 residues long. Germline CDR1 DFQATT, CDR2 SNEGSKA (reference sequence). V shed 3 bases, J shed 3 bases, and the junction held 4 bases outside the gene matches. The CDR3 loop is CSARTSGTDYNEQFF. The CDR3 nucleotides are TGCAGTGCTAGGACTAGCGGGACTGACTACAATGAGCAGTTCTTC.

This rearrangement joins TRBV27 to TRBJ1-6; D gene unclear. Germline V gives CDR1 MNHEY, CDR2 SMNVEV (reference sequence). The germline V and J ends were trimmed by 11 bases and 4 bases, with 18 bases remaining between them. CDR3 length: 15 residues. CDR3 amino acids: CACLRENTYNSPLHF. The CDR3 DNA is TGTGCCTGTCTTAGGGAGAATACTTATAATTCACCCCTCCACTTT.

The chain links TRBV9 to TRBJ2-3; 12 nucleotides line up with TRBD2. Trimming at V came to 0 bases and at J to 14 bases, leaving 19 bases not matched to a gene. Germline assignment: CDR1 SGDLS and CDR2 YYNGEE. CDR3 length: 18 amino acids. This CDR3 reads CASSVESSPGTSGSGTYF. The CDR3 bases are TGTGCCAGCAGCGTAGAATCCAGCCCCGGGACTAGCGGGTCGGGGACGTATTTT. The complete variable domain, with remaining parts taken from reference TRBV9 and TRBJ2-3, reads DSGVTQTPKHLITATGQRVTLRCSPRSGDLSVYWYQQSLDQGLQFLIQYYNGEERAKGNILERFSAQQFPDLHSELNLSSLELGDSALYFCASSVESSPGTSGSGTYFGPGTRLTVL.